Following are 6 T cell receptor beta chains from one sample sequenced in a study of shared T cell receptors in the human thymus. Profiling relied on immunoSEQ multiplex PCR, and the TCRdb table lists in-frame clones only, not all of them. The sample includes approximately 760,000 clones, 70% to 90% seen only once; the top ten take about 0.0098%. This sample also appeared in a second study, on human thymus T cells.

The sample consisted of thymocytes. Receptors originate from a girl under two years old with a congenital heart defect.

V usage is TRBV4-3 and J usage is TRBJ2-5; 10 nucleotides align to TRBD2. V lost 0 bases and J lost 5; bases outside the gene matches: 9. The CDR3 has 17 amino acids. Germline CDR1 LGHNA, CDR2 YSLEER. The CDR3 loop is CASSQDSGSGGPETQYF. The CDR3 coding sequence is TGCGCCAGCAGCCAAGATTCGGGTAGCGGGGGGCCCGAGACCCAGTACTTC.

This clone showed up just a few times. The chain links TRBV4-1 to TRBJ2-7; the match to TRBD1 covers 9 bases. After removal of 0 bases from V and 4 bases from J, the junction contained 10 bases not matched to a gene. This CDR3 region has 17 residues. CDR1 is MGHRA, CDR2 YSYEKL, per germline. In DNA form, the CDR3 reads TGCGCCAGCAGCCAAGAAGATCCCGGGACAGGGCGGTACGAGCAGTACTTC. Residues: CASSQEDPGTGRYEQYF.

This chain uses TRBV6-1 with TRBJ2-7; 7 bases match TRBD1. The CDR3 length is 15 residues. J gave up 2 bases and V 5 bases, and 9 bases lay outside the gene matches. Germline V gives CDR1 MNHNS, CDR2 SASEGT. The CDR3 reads CASSFQGTETYEQYF. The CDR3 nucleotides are TGTGCCAGCAGTTTCCAAGGGACAGAGACCTACGAGCAGTACTTC.

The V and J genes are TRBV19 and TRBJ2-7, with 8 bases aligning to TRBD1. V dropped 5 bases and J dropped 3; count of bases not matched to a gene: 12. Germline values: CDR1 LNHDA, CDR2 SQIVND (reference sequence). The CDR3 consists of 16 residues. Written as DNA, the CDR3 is TGTGCCAGTAGTGTACCCGCGGGACAGGAGGACTACGAGCAGTACTTC. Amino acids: CASSVPAGQEDYEQYF.

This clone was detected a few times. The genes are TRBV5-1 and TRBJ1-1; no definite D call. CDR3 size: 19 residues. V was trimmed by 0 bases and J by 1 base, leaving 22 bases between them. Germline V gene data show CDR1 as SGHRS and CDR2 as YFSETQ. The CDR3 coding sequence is TGCGCCAGCAGCTTGGCAATGGTCTATATGGAGGGCCCGAACACTGAAGCTTTCTTT. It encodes CASSLAMVYMEGPNTEAFF.

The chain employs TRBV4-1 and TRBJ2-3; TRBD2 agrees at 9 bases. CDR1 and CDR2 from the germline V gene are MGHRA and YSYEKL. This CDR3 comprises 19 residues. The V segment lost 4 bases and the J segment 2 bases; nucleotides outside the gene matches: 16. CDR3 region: CASSPEDTRLADNTDTQYF. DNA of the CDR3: TGCGCCAGCAGCCCTGAAGACACAAGACTAGCGGATAACACAGATACGCAGTATTTT.